Presented here are 19 T cell receptor beta chains from one specimen sequenced in a study of blood T cell repertoires in COVID-19. The assay was immunoSEQ multiplex PCR, and TCRdb's table has in-frame clones only and misses some. The table includes some 200,000 clones, 65% to 90% detected once. Source material: peripheral blood. These receptors originate from a middle-aged woman who had recovered from COVID-19.

This rearrangement joins TRBV10-3 to TRBJ1-2, with D maybe TRBD1 (6 bases). With 1 base removed from V and 1 base from J, the gap between germline ends came to 19 bases. The germline CDR1 and CDR2 sequences are ENHRY and SYGVKD. The CDR3 is 18 amino acids. CDR3 sequence (DNA): TGTGCCATCAGTGAGTTCGGGACAAGGGAGCCCCTTAACTATGGCTACACCTTC. It codes for CAISEFGTREPLNYGYTF.

The chain uses TRBV6-5 and TRBJ2-5; TRBD2 matches at 12 bases. CDR3 length: 15 amino acids. J gave up 1 base and V 7 bases, and 4 bases lay outside the gene matches. CDR1 is MNHEY, CDR2 SVGAGI, per germline. CDR3 bases: TGTGCCAGCACCCGGACTAGCGGGGCCCAAGAGACCCAGTACTTC. Its translation: CASTRTSGAQETQYF.

This chain uses TRBV27 with TRBJ2-7, with a possible D match to TRBD1 (6 bases). CDR1 and CDR2 from the germline V gene are MNHEY and SMNVEV (reference sequence). Trimming cost V 5 bases and J 2 bases, with 16 bases left between them. This CDR3 has 15 residues. CDR3 nucleotides: TGTGCCAGCAGTCCCAGGGGTCAGGGGACCTACGAGCAGTACTTC. Its protein product is CASSPRGQGTYEQYF.

The chain links TRBV7-8 to TRBJ1-4, with D hard to call. Germline CDR1 is SGHVS and CDR2 is FQNEAQ. V lost 5 bases to trimming and J lost 2 bases, with 12 bases between them. The CDR3 is 15 amino acids. The CDR3 nucleotides read TGTGCCAGCAGCCTCCAAGGAGCTACTAATGAAAAACTGTTTTTT. Its translation is CASSLQGATNEKLFF.

The chain has TRBV28 and TRBJ2-3; 10 bases are shared with TRBD2. V trimming: 8 bases; J trimming: 6 bases; junction bases outside the gene matches: 14. The CDR3 covers 16 residues. CDR1 is MDHEN, CDR2 SYDVKM, per germline. CDR3 region: CASGIEPGLARDTQYF. The CDR3 bases are TGTGCCAGCGGGATCGAACCGGGACTAGCGAGGGATACGCAGTATTTT.

The genes are TRBV21-1 and TRBJ1-4. TRBV21-1 is annotated as a pseudogene. This CDR3 is built from 15 residues. CDR3 protein: CASSKAPWRLEKLFF. In DNA, the CDR3 is TGTGCCAGCAGCAAAGCTCCTTGGCGGTTGGAAAAACTGTTTTTT.

This clone has more than one count but fewer than ten. The chain uses TRBV10-3 and TRBJ1-5; 7 nucleotides match TRBD1. Trimming at V came to 10 bases and at J to 0 bases, leaving 12 bases not matched to a gene. The CDR3 is made up of 16 amino acids. Looked up from germline, CDR1 is ENHRY and CDR2 is SYGVKD. Here the CDR3 reads CATLDRAETSNQPQHF. In nucleotides, the CDR3 is TGTGCCACCCTCGACAGGGCAGAGACTAGCAATCAGCCCCAGCATTTT.

This chain links TRBV28 with TRBJ2-2, with 8 bases aligning to TRBD2. The CDR3 runs to 15 residues. Germline V gene lookup returns CDR1 MDHEN and CDR2 SYDVKM. The junction had 3 bases not matched to a gene; V was cut back by 6 bases and J by 0 bases. CDR3 nucleotide sequence: TGTGCCAGCAGCCCGGGACTAGCGAACACCGGGGAGCTGTTTTTT. Translated: CASSPGLANTGELFF.

The V and J genes are TRBV9 and TRBJ2-7, with 10 bases aligning to TRBD2. Germline trimming cut 2 bases from V and 5 bases from J; bases unmatched to any gene: 10. Germline V CDR1 and CDR2: SGDLS, YYNGEE. This CDR3 has 16 residues. This chain's CDR3 is CASSVGLAGAQNEQYF. The CDR3 nucleotides read TGTGCCAGCAGCGTGGGTCTAGCGGGGGCACAGAACGAGCAGTACTTC.

This clone came up once. The genes are TRBV30 and TRBJ1-4, with D perhaps TRBD1 (6 bases). Per the germline V gene, CDR1 is GTSNPN and CDR2 is SVGIG (reference sequence). The CDR3 runs to 15 residues. Trimming shortened V by 6 bases and J by 0 bases, and 14 bases separated the two germline ends. The CDR3 nucleotides are TGTGCCTGCGAAACAACAGGGACAACTAATGAAAAACTGTTTTTT. The encoded protein is CACETTGTTNEKLFF. Supplemented by reference TRBV30 and TRBJ1-4, the full variable domain reads SQTIHQWPATLVQPVGSPLSLECTVEGTSNPNLYWYRQAAGRGLQLLFYSVGIGQISSEVPQNLSASRPQDRQFILSSKKLLLSDSGFYLCACETTGTTNEKLFFGSGTQLSVL.

V is TRBV28 and J is TRBJ1-1; D not certain. The CDR3 length is 12 residues. Trimming took 5 bases from V and 3 from J, leaving 7 bases between them. Germline CDR1 is MDHEN and CDR2 is SYDVKM. The CDR3 loop is CASSLRYTEAFF. The CDR3 region has the DNA TGTGCCAGCAGTCTCAGATACACTGAAGCTTTCTTT.

V usage is TRBV6-5 and J usage is TRBJ1-1; weak D call: TRBD1 (5 bases). CDR3 length: 13 amino acids. V lost 5 bases and J 10 bases, leaving 17 bases between the germline ends. The germline CDR1 and CDR2 sequences are MNHEY and SVGAGI. This chain's CDR3 is CASSKDGQRGAFF. DNA for the CDR3: TGTGCCAGCAGTAAGGACGGCCAAAGGGGAGCTTTCTTT.

With respect to this clone: The identical CDR3 is also encoded by other nucleotide sequences in the sample. V gene TRBV7-2 combines with J gene TRBJ2-5, with TRBD2 matching 8 bases. Germline values: CDR1 SGHTA, CDR2 FQGNSA. Trimming took 5 bases from V and 4 from J; bases not matched to a gene: 6. This CDR3 is built from 14 residues. As DNA, the CDR3 is TGTGCCAGCAGCCCAGGACTAGCAGGAGAGACCCAGTACTTC. It yields the protein CASSPGLAGETQYF.

This sequence joins TRBV6-6 and TRBJ1-2, with a possible D match to TRBD1 (5 bases). This CDR3 region has 12 residues. Germline CDR1 MNHNY, CDR2 SVGAGI (reference sequence). V dropped 6 bases and J dropped 8 bases, with 13 bases sitting between them. The CDR3 protein is CASSPGSGGYTF. CDR3 in DNA: TGTGCCAGCAGCCCAGGGTCAGGAGGCTACACCTTC.

The chain is built from TRBV9 and TRBJ1-6; 9 bases line up with TRBD1. V shed 3 bases, J shed 10 bases, and the junction held 5 bases outside the gene matches. CDR1 SGDLS and CDR2 YYNGEE come from the germline V gene. The CDR3 loop spans 14 amino acids. The CDR3 protein is CASSGGQGWSPLHF. The CDR3 coding sequence is TGTGCCAGCAGCGGGGGACAGGGCTGGTCACCCCTCCACTTT.

CDR3 sequence: CSASQGWGVTF. DNA of the CDR3: TGCAGTGCTAGCCAGGGGTGGGGTGTCACCTTC. V gene TRBV20-1 combines with J gene TRBJ1-2, with D perhaps matching TRBD1 (6 bases). This CDR3 comprises 11 residues. CDR1 is DFQATT and CDR2 is SNEGSKA in the germline V gene (reference sequence). Between the trimmed V and J ends, which lost 3 bases and 13 bases, there was a span of 15 bases.

The V and J genes are TRBV6-5 and TRBJ1-2; no firm D call. This CDR3 comprises 12 residues. V lost 4 bases and J 6 bases, leaving 9 bases between the germline ends. Germline V lookup: CDR1 MNHEY, CDR2 SVGAGI. In nucleotides, the CDR3 is TGTGCCAGCAGTTCCCCTTCGGATGGCTACACCTTC. Translating it yields CASSSPSDGYTF.

The CDR3 coding sequence is TGTGCCAGCAGTTTTTGGGGGCCGGGCGCTGAAGCTTTCTTT. This codes for CASSFWGPGAEAFF. The rearrangement uses TRBV28 and TRBJ1-1, with a possible D match to TRBD1 (6 bases). The length of the CDR3 is 14 residues. The germline V gene has CDR1 MDHEN and CDR2 SYDVKM. With 3 bases removed from V and 6 bases from J, the gap between germline ends came to 14 bases.

This clone was observed once. The V gene is TRBV7-2, the J gene TRBJ2-7, with 8 positions matching TRBD2. The CDR3 totals 14 residues. The junction had 5 bases not matched to a gene; V was cut back by 5 bases and J by 2 bases. CDR1 is SGHTA, CDR2 FQGNSA, per germline. CDR3 DNA: TGTGCCAGCAGCGTAACTAGCGGTCCCTACGAGCAGTACTTC. Protein sequence: CASSVTSGPYEQYF.